This T cell receptor beta chain was sequenced in a study of T cell changes during pregnancy in multiple sclerosis. Here immunoSEQ multiplex PCR was the method, and the copy in TCRdb shows in-frame clones only, minus some. The data hold tens of thousands of clones, with roughly 91% observed a single time. In germline, CDR1 is KGHSH, CDR2 LQKENI. This CDR3 region has 15 residues. Trimming pared 2 bases from V and 3 bases from J, leaving 13 bases between. The TCR was taken from a female donor in good health, enrolled as a control in a pregnancy study. The sample here was peripheral blood, taken in the third trimester of pregnancy. The rearrangement links TRBV18 to TRBJ1-1, with D perhaps matching TRBD1 (5 bases). DNA for the CDR3: TGTGCCAGCTCACCAGGGGCAGGTCGCGACACTGAAGCTTTCTTT. This encodes CASSPGAGRDTEAFF.